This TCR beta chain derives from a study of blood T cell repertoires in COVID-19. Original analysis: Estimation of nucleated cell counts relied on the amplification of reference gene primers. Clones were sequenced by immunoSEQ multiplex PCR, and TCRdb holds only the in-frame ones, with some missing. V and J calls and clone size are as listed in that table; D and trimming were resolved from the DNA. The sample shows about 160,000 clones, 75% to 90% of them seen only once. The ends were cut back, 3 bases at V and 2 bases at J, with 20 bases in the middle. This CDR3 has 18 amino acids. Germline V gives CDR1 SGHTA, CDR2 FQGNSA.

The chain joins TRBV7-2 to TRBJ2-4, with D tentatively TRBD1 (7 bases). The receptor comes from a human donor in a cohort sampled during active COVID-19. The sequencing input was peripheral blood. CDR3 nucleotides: TGTGCCAGCAGCTTGGGTCGATCGGAGGGGGCGCCCAAAAACATTCAGTACTTC. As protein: CASSLGRSEGAPKNIQYF.